Sequencing of this T cell receptor beta chain was carried out in a study of shared clonotypes between healthy human individuals. Sequencing was performed with immunoSEQ multiplex PCR; in TCRdb, only in-frame clones are kept and a portion is missing. This table holds roughly 2.6 million clones, around 90% found once. Germline V gene data show CDR1 as MNHNY and CDR2 as SVGAGI (reference sequence). Trimming cost V 5 bases and J 7 bases, with 12 bases left between them. This CDR3 comprises 14 residues. The sample taken for sequencing was naive CD4+ T cells sorted from blood. As to subset: CD45RA+ positively selected. This chain connects TRBV6-6 to TRBJ1-6; D possibly corresponds to TRBD1 (5 bases). This sequence originates from a man younger than 30 in good health. The CDR3 here is CASSGGAQNSPLHF. As DNA, the CDR3 is TGTGCCAGCAGTGGAGGGGCTCAAAATTCACCCCTCCACTTT.